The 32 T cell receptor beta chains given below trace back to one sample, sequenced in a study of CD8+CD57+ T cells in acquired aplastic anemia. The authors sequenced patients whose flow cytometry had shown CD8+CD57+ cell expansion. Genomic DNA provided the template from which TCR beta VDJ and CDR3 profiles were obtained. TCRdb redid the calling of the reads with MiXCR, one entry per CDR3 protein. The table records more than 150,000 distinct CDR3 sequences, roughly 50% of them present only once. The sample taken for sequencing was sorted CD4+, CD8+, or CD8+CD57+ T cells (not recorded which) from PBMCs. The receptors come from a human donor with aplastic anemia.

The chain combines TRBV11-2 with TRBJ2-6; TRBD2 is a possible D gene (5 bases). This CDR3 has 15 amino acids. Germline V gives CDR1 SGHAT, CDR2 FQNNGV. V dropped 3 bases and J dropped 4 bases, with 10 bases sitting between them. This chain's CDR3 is CASSFRGSGANVLTF. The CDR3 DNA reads TGTGCCAGCAGCTTTCGGGGATCCGGGGCCAACGTCCTGACTTTC.

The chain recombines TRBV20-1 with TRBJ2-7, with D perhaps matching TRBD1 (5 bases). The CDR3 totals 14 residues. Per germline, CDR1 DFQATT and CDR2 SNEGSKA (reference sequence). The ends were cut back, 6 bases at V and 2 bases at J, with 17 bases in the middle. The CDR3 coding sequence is TGCAGTGCCTGGCTCGCAGGGCGCCCCTACGAGCAGTACTTC. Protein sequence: CSAWLAGRPYEQYF.

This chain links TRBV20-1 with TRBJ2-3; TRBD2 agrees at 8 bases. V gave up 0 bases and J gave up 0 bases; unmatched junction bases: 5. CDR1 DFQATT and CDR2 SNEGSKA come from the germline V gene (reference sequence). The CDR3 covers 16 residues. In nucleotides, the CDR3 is TGCAGTGCTAGAGATCCGACGGGAGGGAGCACAGATACGCAGTATTTT. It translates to CSARDPTGGSTDTQYF.

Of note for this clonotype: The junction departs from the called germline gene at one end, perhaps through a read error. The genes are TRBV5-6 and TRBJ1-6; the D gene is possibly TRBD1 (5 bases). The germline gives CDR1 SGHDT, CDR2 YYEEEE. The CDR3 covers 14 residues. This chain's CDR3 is CASIQGLDNSPLHF. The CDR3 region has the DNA TGCGCCAGCATCCAGGGACTGGATAATTCACCCCTCCACTTT.

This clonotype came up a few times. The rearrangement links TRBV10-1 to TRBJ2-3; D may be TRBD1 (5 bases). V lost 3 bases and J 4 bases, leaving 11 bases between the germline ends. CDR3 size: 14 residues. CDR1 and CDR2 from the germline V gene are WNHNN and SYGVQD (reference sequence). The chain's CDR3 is CASSDTGRADTQYF. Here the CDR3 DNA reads TGCGCCAGCAGTGACACAGGACGGGCAGATACGCAGTATTTT.

The CDR3 spells CASTLTGNSPLHF. Here the CDR3 DNA reads TGTGCCAGCACCCTGACAGGGAATTCACCCCTCCACTTT. The J gene is TRBJ1-6, the V gene TRBV2; 7 bases fit TRBD1. Per germline, CDR1 SNHLY and CDR2 FYNNEI. The CDR3 length is 13 residues. Trimming took 7 bases from V and 7 from J; bases not matched to a gene: 4. The full variable domain, rest sourced from reference TRBV2 and TRBJ1-6, is EPEVTQTPSHQVTQMGQEVILRCVPISNHLYFYWYRQILGQKVEFLVSFYNNEISEKSEIFDDQFSVERPDGSNFTLKIRSTKLEDSAMYFCASTLTGNSPLHFGNGTRLTVT.

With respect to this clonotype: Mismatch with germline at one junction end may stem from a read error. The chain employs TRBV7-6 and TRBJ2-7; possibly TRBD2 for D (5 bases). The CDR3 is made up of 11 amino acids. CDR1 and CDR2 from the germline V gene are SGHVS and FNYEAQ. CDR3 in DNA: TGTGTCAGCAGCGGTAGCTACGGGCAGTACTTC. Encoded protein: CVSSGSYGQYF. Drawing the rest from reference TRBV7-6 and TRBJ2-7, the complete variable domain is GAGVSQSPRYKVTKRGQDVALRCDPISGHVSLYWYRQALGQGPEFLTYFNYEAQQDKSGLPNDRFSAERPEGSISTLTIQRTEQRDSAMYRCVSSGSYGQYFGPGTRLTVT.

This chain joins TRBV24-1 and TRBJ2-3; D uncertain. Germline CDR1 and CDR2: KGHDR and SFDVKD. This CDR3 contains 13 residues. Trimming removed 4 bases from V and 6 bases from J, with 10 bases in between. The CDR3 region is CATSDYLGDTQYF. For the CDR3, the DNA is TGTGCCACCAGTGACTATCTTGGGGATACGCAGTATTTT.

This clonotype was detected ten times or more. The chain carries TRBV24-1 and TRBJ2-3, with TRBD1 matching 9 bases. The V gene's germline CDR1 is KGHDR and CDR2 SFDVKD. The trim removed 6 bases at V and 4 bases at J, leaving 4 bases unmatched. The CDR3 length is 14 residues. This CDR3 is CATSRGQGSDTQYF. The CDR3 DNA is TGTGCCACCAGTCGAGGACAGGGGTCAGATACGCAGTATTTT.

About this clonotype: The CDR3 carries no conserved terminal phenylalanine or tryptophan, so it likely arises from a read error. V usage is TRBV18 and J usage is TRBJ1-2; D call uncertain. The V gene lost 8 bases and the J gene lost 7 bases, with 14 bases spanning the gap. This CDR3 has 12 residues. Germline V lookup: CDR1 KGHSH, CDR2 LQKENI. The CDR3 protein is CASLTRTGGYTL. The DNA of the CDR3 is TGTGCCAGCCTTACACGGACCGGTGGCTACACCCTC.

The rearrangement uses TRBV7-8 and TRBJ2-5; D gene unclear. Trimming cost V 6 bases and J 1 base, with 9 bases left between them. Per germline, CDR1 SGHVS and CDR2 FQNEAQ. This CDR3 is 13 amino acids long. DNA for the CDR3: TGTGCCAGCAGAATGGTGACCCAAGAGACCCAGTACTTC. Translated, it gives CASRMVTQETQYF.

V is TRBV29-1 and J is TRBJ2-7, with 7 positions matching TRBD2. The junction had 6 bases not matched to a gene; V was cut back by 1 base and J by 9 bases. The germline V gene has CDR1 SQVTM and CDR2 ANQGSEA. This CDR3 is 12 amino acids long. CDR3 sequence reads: CSVEGRGGGQYF. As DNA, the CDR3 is TGCAGCGTTGAAGGACGCGGGGGTGGGCAGTACTTC.

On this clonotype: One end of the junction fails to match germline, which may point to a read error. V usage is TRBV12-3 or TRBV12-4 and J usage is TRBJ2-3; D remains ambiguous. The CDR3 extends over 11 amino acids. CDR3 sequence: CACSEVNTQYF. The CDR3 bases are TGTGCCTGCAGTGAAGTTAATACGCAGTATTTT.

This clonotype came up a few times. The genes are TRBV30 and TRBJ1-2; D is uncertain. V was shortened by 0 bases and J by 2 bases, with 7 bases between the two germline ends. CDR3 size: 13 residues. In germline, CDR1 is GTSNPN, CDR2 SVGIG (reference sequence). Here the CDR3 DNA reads TGTGCCTGGAGTGTGCTGCACAACTATGGCTACACCTTC. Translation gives CAWSVLHNYGYTF.

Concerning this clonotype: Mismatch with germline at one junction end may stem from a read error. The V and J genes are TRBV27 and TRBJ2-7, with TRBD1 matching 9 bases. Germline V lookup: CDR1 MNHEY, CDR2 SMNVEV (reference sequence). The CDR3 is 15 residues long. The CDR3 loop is CASSRTGGPRYERYF. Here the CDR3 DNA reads TGTGCCAGCAGTCGTACAGGGGGCCCTCGCTACGAGCGGTACTTC.

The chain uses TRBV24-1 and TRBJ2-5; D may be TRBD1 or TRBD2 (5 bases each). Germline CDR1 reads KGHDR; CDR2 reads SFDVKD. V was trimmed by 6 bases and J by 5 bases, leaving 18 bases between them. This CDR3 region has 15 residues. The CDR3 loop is CATSRGSSKGETQYF. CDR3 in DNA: TGTGCCACCAGTCGGGGCAGCTCCAAGGGGGAGACCCAGTACTTC.

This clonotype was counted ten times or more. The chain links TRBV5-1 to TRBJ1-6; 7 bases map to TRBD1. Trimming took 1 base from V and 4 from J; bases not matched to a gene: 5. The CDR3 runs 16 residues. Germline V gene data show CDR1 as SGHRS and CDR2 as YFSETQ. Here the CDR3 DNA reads TGCGCCAGCAGCTTGACAGGGGACTCTTATAATTCACCCCTCCACTTT. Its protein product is CASSLTGDSYNSPLHF.

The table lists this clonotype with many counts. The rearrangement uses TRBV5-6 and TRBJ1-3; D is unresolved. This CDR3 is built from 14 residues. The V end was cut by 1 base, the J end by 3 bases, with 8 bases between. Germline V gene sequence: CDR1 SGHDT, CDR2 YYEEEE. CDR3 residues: CASSLRTVGNTIYF. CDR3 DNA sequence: TGTGCCAGCAGCTTGAGAACGGTTGGAAACACCATATATTTT.

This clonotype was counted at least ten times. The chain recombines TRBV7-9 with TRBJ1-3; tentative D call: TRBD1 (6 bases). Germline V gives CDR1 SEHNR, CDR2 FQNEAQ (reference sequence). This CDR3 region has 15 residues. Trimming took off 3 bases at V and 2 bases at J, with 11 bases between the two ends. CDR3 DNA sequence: TGTGCCAGCAGCTTGTCAGGGGTCCCTGGAAACACCATATATTTT. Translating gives CASSLSGVPGNTIYF.

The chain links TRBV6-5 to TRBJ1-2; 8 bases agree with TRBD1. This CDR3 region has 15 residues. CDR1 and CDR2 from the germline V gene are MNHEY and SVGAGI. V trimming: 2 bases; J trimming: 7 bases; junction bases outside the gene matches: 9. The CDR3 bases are TGTGCCAGCAGTTACGGGGGACAGGAGTATGGTGGCTACACCTTC. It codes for CASSYGGQEYGGYTF.

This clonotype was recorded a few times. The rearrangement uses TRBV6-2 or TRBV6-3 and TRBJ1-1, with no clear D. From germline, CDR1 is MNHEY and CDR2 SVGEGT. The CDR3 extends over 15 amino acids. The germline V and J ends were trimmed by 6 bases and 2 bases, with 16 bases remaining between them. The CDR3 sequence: CASRHPRAPNTEAFF. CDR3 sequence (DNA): TGTGCCAGCAGACACCCCAGAGCACCTAACACTGAAGCTTTCTTT.

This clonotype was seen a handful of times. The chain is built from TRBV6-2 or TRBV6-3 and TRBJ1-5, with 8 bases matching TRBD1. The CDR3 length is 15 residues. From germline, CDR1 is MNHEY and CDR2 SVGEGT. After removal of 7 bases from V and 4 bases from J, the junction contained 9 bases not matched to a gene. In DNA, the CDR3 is TGTGCCAGCACAGCAGCGACAGGGGTTAATCAGCCCCAGCATTTT. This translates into CASTAATGVNQPQHF.

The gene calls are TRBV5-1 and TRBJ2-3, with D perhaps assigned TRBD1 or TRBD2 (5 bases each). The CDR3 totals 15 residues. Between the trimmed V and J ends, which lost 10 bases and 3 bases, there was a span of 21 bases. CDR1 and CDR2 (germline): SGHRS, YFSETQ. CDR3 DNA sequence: TGCGCCGGCAACATCTGGGGGTCTCAAACAGATACGCAGTATTTT. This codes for CAGNIWGSQTDTQYF. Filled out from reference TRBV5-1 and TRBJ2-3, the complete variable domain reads KAGVTQTPRYLIKTRGQQVTLSCSPISGHRSVSWYQQTPGQGLQFLFEYFSETQRNKGNFPGRFSGRQFSNSRSEMNVSTLELGDSALYLCAGNIWGSQTDTQYFGPGTRLTVL.

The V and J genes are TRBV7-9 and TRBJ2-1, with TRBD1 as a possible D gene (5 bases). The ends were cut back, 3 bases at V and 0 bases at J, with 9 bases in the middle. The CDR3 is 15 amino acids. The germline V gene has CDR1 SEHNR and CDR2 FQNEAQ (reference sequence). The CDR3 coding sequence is TGTGCCAGCAGCTTTCGACAGAGCTCCTACAATGAGCAGTTCTTC. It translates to CASSFRQSSYNEQFF. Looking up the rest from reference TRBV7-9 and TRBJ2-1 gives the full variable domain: DTGVSQNPRHKITKRGQNVTFRCDPISEHNRLYWYRQTLGQGPEFLTYFQNEAQLEKSRLLSDRFSAERPKGSFSTLEIQRTEQGDSAMYLCASSFRQSSYNEQFFGPGTRLTVL.

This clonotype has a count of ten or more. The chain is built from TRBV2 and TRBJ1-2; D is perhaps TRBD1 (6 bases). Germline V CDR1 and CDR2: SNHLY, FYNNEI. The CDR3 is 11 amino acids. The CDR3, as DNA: TGTGCGAGGGGGGGCGTCGGTGGCTACACCTTC. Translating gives CARGGVGGYTF.

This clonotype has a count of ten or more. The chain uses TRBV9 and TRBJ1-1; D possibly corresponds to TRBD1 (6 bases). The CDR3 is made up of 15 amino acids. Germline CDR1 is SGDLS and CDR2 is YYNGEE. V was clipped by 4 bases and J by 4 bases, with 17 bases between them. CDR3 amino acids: CASSSGGGLGTEAFF. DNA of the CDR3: TGTGCCAGCAGCTCAGGCGGGGGGCTGGGCACTGAAGCTTTCTTT. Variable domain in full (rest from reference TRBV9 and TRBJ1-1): DSGVTQTPKHLITATGQRVTLRCSPRSGDLSVYWYQQSLDQGLQFLIQYYNGEERAKGNILERFSAQQFPDLHSELNLSSLELGDSALYFCASSSGGGLGTEAFFGQGTRLTVV.

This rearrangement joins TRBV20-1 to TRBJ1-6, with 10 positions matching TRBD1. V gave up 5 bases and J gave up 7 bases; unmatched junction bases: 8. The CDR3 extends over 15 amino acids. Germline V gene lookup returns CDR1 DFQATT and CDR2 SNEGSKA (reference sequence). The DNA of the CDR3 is TGCAGTGCTGACGCCGGGACAGGGGACAATTCACCCCTCCACTTT. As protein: CSADAGTGDNSPLHF.

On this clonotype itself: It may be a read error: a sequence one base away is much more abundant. The CDR3 DNA reads TGTGGCAGCAGCCCGCAGAGTGGGGGCACTGAAGCTTTCTTT. This sequence encodes CGSSPQSGGTEAFF. The rearrangement uses TRBV7-2 and TRBJ1-1; tentative D call: TRBD1 (5 bases). CDR3 length: 14 residues. Germline V gene lookup returns CDR1 SGHTA and CDR2 FQGNSA.

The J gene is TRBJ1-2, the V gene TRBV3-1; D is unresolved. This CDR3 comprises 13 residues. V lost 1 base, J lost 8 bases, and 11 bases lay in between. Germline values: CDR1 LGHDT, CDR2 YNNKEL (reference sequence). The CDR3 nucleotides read TGTGCCAGCAGCCAAGCCAGCGTTGGCGGCTACACCTTC. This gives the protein CASSQASVGGYTF.

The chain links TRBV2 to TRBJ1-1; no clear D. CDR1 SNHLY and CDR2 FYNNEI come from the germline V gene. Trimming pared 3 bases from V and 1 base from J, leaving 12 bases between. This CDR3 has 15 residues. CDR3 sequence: CASSEGNGWNTEAFF. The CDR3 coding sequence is TGTGCCAGCAGTGAGGGGAATGGTTGGAACACTGAAGCTTTCTTT.

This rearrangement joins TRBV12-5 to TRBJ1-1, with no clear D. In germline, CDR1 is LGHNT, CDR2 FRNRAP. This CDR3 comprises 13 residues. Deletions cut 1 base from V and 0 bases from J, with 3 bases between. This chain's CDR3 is CASGLGMNTEAFF. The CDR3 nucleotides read TGTGCTAGTGGTTTGGGAATGAACACTGAAGCTTTCTTT.

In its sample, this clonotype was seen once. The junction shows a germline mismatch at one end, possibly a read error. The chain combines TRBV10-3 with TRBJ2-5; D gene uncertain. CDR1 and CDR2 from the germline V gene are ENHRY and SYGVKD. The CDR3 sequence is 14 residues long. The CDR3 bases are TGTGCCATCAGTGGACAAAGGAGCCAAGGGACCCAGTACTTC. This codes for CAISGQRSQGTQYF.